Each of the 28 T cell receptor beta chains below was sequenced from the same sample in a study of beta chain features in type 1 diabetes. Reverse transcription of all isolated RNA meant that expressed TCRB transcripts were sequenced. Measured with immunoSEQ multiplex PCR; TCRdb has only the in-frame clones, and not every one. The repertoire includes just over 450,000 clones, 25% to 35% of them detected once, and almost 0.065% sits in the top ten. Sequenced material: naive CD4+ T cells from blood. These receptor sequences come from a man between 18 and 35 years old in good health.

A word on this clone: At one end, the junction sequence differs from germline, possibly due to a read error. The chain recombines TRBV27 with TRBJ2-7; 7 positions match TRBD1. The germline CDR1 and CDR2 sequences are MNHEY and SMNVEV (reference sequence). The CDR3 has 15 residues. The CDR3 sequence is CASSPTGTVSSRVHF. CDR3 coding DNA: TGTGCCAGCAGCCCAACCGGGACAGTTTCCTCCCGGGTCCACTTC.

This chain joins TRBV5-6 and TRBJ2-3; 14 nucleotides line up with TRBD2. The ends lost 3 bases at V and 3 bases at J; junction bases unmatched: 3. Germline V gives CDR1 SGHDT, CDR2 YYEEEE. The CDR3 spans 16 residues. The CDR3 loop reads CASSYGLAGGTDTQYF. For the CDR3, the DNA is TGTGCCAGCAGCTACGGACTAGCGGGAGGAACAGATACGCAGTATTTT.

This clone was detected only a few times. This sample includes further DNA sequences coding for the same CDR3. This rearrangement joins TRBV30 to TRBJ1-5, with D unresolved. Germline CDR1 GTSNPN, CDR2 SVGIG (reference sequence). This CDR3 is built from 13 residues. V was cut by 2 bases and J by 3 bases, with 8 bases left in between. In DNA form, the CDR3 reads TGTGCCTGGAGTAGTCGGTCCAATCAGCCCCAGCATTTT. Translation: CAWSSRSNQPQHF.

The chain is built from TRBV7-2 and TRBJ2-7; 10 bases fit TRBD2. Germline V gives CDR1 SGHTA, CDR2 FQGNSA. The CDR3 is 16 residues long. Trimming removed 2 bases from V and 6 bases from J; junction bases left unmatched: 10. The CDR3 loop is CASSLSSGSKGSEQYF. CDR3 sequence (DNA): TGTGCCAGCAGCTTATCTAGCGGGAGTAAGGGGAGCGAGCAGTACTTC.

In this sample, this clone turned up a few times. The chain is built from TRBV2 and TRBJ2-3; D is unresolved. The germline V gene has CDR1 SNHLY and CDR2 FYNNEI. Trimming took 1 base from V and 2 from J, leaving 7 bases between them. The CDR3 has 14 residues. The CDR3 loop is CASSEGDFTDTQYF. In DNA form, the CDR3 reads TGTGCCAGCAGTGAAGGGGATTTCACAGATACGCAGTATTTT.

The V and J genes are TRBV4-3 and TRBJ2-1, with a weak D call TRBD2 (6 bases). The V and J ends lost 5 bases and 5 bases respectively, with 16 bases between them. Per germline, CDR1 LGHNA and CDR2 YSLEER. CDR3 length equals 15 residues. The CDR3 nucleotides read TGCGCCAGCAGCTTCGACCGGGACTGGAACAATGAGCAGTTCTTC. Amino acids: CASSFDRDWNNEQFF.

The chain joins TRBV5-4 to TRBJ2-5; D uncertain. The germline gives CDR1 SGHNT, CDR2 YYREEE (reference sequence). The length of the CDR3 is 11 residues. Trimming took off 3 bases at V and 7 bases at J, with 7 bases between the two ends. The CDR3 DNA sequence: TGTGCCAGCAGCTCACGGCGGACCCAGTACTTC. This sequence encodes CASSSRRTQYF.

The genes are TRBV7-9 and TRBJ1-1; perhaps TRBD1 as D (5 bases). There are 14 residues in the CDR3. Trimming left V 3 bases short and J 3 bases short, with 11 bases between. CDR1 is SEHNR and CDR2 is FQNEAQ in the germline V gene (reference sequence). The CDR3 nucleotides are TGTGCCAGCAGCTTTACCGGGACGGACACTGAAGCTTTCTTT. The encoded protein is CASSFTGTDTEAFF. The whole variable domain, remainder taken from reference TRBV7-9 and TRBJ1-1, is DTGVSQNPRHKITKRGQNVTFRCDPISEHNRLYWYRQTLGQGPEFLTYFQNEAQLEKSRLLSDRFSAERPKGSFSTLEIQRTEQGDSAMYLCASSFTGTDTEAFFGQGTRLTVV.

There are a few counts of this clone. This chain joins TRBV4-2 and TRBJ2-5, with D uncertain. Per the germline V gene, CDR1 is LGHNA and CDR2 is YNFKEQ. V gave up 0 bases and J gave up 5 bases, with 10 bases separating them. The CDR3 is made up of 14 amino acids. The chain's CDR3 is CASSQERNGETQYF. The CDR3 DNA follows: TGTGCCAGCAGCCAAGAGAGGAACGGGGAGACCCAGTACTTC.

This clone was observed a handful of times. As DNA, the CDR3 is TGTGCCAGCAGCTGGAACTGGGCCGGAGGCGCAGATACGCAGTATTTT. Translating it yields CASSWNWAGGADTQYF. This rearrangement joins TRBV7-2 to TRBJ2-3; weak D call: TRBD2 (5 bases). Germline values: CDR1 SGHTA, CDR2 FQGNSA. V lost 4 bases to trimming and J lost 4 bases, with 18 bases between them. The CDR3 contains 16 residues.

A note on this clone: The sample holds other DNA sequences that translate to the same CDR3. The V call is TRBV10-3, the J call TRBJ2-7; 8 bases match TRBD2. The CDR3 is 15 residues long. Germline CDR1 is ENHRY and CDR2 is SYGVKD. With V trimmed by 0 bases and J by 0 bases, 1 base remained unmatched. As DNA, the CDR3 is TGTGCCATCAGTGAGTCGCTAGCGGGCTCCTACGAGCAGTACTTC. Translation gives CAISESLAGSYEQYF.

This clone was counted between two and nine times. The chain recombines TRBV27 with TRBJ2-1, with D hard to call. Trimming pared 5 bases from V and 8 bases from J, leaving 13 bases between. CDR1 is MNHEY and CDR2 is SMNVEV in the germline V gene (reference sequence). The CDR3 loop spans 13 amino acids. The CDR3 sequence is CASSPKIRDEQFF. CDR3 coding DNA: TGTGCCAGCAGTCCTAAAATACGGGATGAGCAGTTCTTC.

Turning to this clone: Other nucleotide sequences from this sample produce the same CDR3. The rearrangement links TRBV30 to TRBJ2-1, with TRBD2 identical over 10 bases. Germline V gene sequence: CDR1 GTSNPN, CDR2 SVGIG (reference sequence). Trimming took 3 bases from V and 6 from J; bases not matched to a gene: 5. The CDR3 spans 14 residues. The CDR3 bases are TGTGCCTGGAGGTTAGCGGGAGGCCGCAATGAGCAGTTCTTC. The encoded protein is CAWRLAGGRNEQFF.

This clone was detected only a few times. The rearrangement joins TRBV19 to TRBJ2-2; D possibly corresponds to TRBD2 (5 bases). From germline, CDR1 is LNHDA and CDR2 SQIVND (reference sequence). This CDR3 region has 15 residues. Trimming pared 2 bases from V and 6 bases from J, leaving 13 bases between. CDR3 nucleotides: TGTGCCAGTAGTATATATAGCGCAGAGCCCGGGGAGCTGTTTTTT. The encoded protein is CASSIYSAEPGELFF.

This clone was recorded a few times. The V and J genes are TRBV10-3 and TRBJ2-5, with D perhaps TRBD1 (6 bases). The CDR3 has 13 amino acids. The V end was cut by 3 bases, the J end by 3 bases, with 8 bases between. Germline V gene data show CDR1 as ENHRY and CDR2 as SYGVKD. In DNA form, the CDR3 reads TGTGCCATCAGTGAATACAGGGAAGAGACCCAGTACTTC. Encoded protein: CAISEYREETQYF.

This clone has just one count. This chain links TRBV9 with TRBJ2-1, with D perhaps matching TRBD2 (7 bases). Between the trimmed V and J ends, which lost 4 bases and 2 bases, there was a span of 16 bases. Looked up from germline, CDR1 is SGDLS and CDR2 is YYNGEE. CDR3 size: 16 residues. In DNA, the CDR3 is TGTGCCAGCAGCTCCGGGGGCAGCGGGACCTACAATGAGCAGTTCTTC. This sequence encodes CASSSGGSGTYNEQFF.

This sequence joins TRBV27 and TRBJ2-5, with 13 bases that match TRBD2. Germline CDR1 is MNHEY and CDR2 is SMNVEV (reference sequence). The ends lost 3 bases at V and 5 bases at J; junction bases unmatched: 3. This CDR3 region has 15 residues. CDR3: CASSLTSGRLETQYF. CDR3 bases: TGTGCCAGCAGTTTGACTAGCGGGAGGCTCGAGACCCAGTACTTC.

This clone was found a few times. The CDR3 is CASSIVASGSLDEQFF. The CDR3 DNA sequence: TGTGCCAGTAGTATAGTTGCTAGCGGGAGTTTAGATGAGCAGTTCTTC. V and J are TRBV19 and TRBJ2-1; TRBD2 matches at 10 bases. V lost 1 base and J lost 8; bases outside the gene matches: 8. Germline CDR1 and CDR2: LNHDA and SQIVND (reference sequence). The CDR3 covers 16 residues.

The CDR3 reads CASSRDRSPRGNEQFF. The CDR3 coding sequence is TGTGCCAGTAGTAGGGACAGGTCACCACGAGGGAATGAGCAGTTCTTC. V is TRBV19 and J is TRBJ2-1; TRBD1 matches 8 bases. The CDR3 extends over 16 amino acids. The J segment lost 7 bases and the V segment lost 4 bases, leaving 12 bases of the junction unmatched. CDR1 is LNHDA and CDR2 is SQIVND in the germline V gene (reference sequence).

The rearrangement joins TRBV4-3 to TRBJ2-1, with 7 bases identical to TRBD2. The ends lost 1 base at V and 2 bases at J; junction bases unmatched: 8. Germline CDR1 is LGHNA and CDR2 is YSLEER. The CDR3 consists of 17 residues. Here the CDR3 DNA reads TGCGCCAGCAGCCAAGCCGGAAGCGGGGACCCCTACAATGAGCAGTTCTTC. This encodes CASSQAGSGDPYNEQFF.

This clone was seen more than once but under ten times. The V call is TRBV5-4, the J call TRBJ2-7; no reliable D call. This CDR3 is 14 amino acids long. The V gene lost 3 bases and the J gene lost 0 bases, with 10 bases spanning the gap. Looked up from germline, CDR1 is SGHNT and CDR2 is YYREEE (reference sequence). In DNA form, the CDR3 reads TGTGCCAGCAGCTCGAAACAGAACTCCTACGAGCAGTACTTC. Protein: CASSSKQNSYEQYF.

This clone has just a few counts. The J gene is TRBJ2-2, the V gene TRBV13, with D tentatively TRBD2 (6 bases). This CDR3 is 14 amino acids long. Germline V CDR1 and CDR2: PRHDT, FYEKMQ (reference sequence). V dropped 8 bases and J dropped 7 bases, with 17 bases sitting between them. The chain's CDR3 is CASGLRGRSGELFF. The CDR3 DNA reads TGTGCCAGCGGGCTCCGGGGGAGGAGCGGGGAGCTGTTTTTT.

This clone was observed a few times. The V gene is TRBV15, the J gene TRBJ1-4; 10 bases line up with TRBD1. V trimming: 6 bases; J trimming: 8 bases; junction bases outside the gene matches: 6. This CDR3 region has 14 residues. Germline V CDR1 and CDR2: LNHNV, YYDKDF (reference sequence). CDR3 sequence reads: CATRRQGAVEKLFF. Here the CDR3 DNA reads TGTGCCACCAGACGACAGGGGGCTGTCGAAAAACTGTTTTTT.

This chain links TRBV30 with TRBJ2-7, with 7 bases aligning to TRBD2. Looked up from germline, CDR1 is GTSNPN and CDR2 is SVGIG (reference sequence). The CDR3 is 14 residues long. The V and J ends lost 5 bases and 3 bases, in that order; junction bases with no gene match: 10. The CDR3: CAWARLAERYEQYF. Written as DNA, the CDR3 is TGTGCCTGGGCCAGGCTAGCGGAGCGCTACGAGCAGTACTTC.

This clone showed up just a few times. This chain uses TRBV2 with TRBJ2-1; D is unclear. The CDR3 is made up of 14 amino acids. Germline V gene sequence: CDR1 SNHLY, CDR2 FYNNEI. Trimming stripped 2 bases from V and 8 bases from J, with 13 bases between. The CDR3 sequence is CASSERQESDEQFF. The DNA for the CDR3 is TGTGCCAGCAGTGAAAGGCAGGAAAGCGATGAGCAGTTCTTC.

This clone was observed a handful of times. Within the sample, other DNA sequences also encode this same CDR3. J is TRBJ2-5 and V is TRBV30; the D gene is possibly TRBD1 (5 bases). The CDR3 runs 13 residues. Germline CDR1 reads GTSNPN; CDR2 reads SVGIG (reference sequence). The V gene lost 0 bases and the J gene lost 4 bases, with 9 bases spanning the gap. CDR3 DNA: TGTGCCTGGAGTGTTCAGGGCCCAGAGACCCAGTACTTC. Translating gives CAWSVQGPETQYF.

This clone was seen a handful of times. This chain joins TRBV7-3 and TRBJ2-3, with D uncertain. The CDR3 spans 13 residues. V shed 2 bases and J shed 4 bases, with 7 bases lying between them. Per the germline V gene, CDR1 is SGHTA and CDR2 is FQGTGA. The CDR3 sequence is CASSLSYSDTQYF. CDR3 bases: TGTGCCAGCAGCTTATCGTATTCAGATACGCAGTATTTT.

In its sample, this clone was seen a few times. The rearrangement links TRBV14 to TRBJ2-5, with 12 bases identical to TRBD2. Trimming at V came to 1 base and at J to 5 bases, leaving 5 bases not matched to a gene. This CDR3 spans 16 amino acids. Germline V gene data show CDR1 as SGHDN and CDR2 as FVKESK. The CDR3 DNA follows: TGTGCCAGCAGCCAAGGACTAGCGGGAGTCCTGGAGACCCAGTACTTC. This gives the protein CASSQGLAGVLETQYF. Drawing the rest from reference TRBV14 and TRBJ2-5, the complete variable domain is EAGVTQFPSHSVIEKGQTVTLRCDPISGHDNLYWYRRVMGKEIKFLLHFVKESKQDESGMPNNRFLAERTGGTYSTLKVQPAELEDSGVYFCASSQGLAGVLETQYFGPGTRLLVL.